One sample yielded the 16 T cell receptor beta chains listed below, sequenced in a study of blood T cell repertoires in COVID-19 (dated by TCRdb to between 2020 and 2021). The library was obtained by the immunoSEQ multiplex PCR assay. This is the immuneACCESS table as TCRdb keeps it, with only in-frame sequences that have V and J called. A part of the clones is gone; compared with another copy, unresolved V genes explain less than half, and the rest is unexplained. The sample records about 220,000 clones, around four fifths of which are singletons. The ten biggest clones cover approximately 5.6% of the sample. The specimen sequenced was peripheral blood. These receptor sequences come from a woman in her seventies with COVID-19, enrolled during active disease.

The chain is built from TRBV14 and TRBJ2-7; 12 bases line up with TRBD2. Trimming took 6 bases from V and 3 from J; bases not matched to a gene: 3. Germline V gene sequence: CDR1 SGHDN, CDR2 FVKESK. This CDR3 comprises 14 residues. The CDR3 DNA reads TGTGCCAGCAGTACTAGCGGGAGGTACTACGAGCAGTACTTC. Amino acid sequence: CASSTSGRYYEQYF.

The J gene is TRBJ1-1, the V gene TRBV28; 8 bases line up with TRBD1. From germline, CDR1 is MDHEN and CDR2 SYDVKM. Trimming at V came to 3 bases and at J to 7 bases, leaving 7 bases not matched to a gene. This CDR3 spans 14 amino acids. This CDR3 is CASSFRGTGHEAFF. Written as DNA, the CDR3 is TGTGCCAGCAGTTTCCGCGGGACAGGCCATGAAGCTTTCTTT.

The genes are TRBV18 and TRBJ2-1; maybe TRBD2 (5 bases). From germline, CDR1 is KGHSH and CDR2 LQKENI. Trimming pared 0 bases from V and 9 bases from J, leaving 12 bases between. This CDR3 has 14 amino acids. CDR3 sequence: CASSPPTGLGEQFF. The CDR3 bases are TGTGCCAGCTCACCACCGACGGGGTTGGGTGAGCAGTTCTTC.

This clone was observed a single time. This sequence joins TRBV28 and TRBJ1-2, with D tentatively TRBD1 (6 bases). The CDR3 spans 16 residues. Germline V lookup: CDR1 MDHEN, CDR2 SYDVKM. Trimming stripped 3 bases from V and 4 bases from J, with 18 bases between. The DNA of the CDR3 is TGTGCCAGCAGTTTGCGAAGGGGGAAATATAGCTATGGCTACACCTTC. Translating it yields CASSLRRGKYSYGYTF.

The CDR3 region is CASSEGLAGVDQFF. DNA for the CDR3: TGTGCCAGCAGTGAGGGACTAGCGGGAGTAGATCAGTTCTTC. The chain couples TRBV6-1 to TRBJ2-1; 14 bases fit TRBD2. V gave up 3 bases and J gave up 13 bases; unmatched junction bases: 5. This CDR3 is 14 amino acids long. CDR1 MNHNS and CDR2 SASEGT come from the germline V gene.

The genes are TRBV19 and TRBJ1-5; 9 bases map to TRBD1. The CDR3 is made up of 16 amino acids. V trimming: 5 bases; J trimming: 3 bases; junction bases outside the gene matches: 8. The V gene's germline CDR1 is LNHDA and CDR2 SQIVND (reference sequence). CDR3 sequence: CASSLQGQGLNQPQHF. For the CDR3, the DNA is TGTGCCAGTAGTTTACAGGGACAGGGCCTCAATCAGCCCCAGCATTTT.

The rearrangement joins TRBV18 to TRBJ1-2; the D is unclear. The germline V gene has CDR1 KGHSH and CDR2 LQKENI. This CDR3 region has 13 residues. V gave up 1 base and J gave up 3 bases, with 6 bases separating them. CDR3: CASSPREDYGYTF. DNA for the CDR3: TGTGCCAGCTCACCACGGGAGGACTATGGCTACACCTTC.

This sequence joins TRBV5-4 and TRBJ1-2, with 7 nucleotides matching TRBD1. The CDR3 totals 14 residues. The germline CDR1 and CDR2 sequences are SGHNT and YYREEE (reference sequence). V lost 6 bases and J lost 2; bases outside the gene matches: 7. CDR3 residues: CASNPTGSNYGYTF. DNA for the CDR3: TGTGCCAGCAACCCGACAGGGTCAAACTATGGCTACACCTTC. Together with reference TRBV5-4 and TRBJ1-2, the CDR3 gives the full variable domain: ETGVTQSPTHLIKTRGQQVTLRCSSQSGHNTVSWYQQALGQGPQFIFQYYREEENGRGNFPPRFSGLQFPNYSSELNVNALELDDSALYLCASNPTGSNYGYTFGSGTRLTVV.

The chain joins TRBV6-2 or TRBV6-3 to TRBJ1-5, with 8 nucleotides matching TRBD1. Trimming at V came to 5 bases and at J to 4 bases, leaving 7 bases not matched to a gene. Germline CDR1 reads MNHEY; CDR2 reads SVGEGT. The CDR3 covers 15 residues. The CDR3 protein is CASSDGQGRNQPQHF. Written as DNA, the CDR3 is TGTGCCAGCAGTGACGGACAGGGACGAAATCAGCCCCAGCATTTT.

This clone has a count of ten or more. This chain links TRBV30 with TRBJ1-1, with D uncertain. Trimming took off 4 bases at V and 4 bases at J, with 10 bases between the two ends. The CDR3 consists of 12 residues. In germline, CDR1 is GTSNPN, CDR2 SVGIG (reference sequence). CDR3 coding DNA: TGTGCCTGGATGAGAGGGTTCACTGAAGCTTTCTTT. Residues: CAWMRGFTEAFF.

V and J are TRBV27 and TRBJ1-2, with D uncertain. Germline V gene sequence: CDR1 MNHEY, CDR2 SMNVEV (reference sequence). The V end lost 6 bases, the J end lost 8 bases, and 13 bases lay between the germline ends. The CDR3 is 12 amino acids. The DNA of the CDR3 is TGTGCCAGCAGATATCTCAACGGGGGCTACACCTTC. As protein: CASRYLNGGYTF.

The chain uses TRBV10-3 and TRBJ2-1; D is unresolved. This CDR3 comprises 14 residues. Trimming stripped 2 bases from V and 0 bases from J, with 5 bases between. Germline assignment: CDR1 ENHRY and CDR2 SYGVKD. CDR3 sequence: CAISEGSSYNEQFF. CDR3 coding DNA: TGTGCCATCAGTGAGGGTAGCTCCTACAATGAGCAGTTCTTC.

The table lists this clone with a few counts. The rearrangement joins TRBV9 to TRBJ2-4; 9 bases are shared with TRBD2. Germline V gives CDR1 SGDLS, CDR2 YYNGEE. The ends lost 1 base at V and 5 bases at J; junction bases unmatched: 1. The CDR3 loop spans 14 amino acids. CDR3 residues: CASSVRTSENIQYF. In nucleotides, the CDR3 is TGTGCCAGCAGCGTAAGGACTAGCGAAAACATTCAGTACTTC.

This clone was recorded at least ten times. The chain uses TRBV7-2 and TRBJ1-3, with D possibly matching TRBD1 (5 bases). Germline V CDR1 and CDR2: SGHTA, FQGNSA. Trimming shortened V by 0 bases and J by 2 bases, and 11 bases separated the two germline ends. The CDR3 contains 16 residues. CDR3 nucleotide sequence: TGTGCCAGCAGCTTAGCGGGCAGGGTGGCTGGAAACACCATATATTTT. Amino acids: CASSLAGRVAGNTIYF.

V and J are TRBV2 and TRBJ2-1; TRBD2 is a possible D gene (7 bases). The CDR3 is 15 amino acids. CDR1 is SNHLY, CDR2 FYNNEI, per germline. V shed 5 bases and J shed 5 bases, with 16 bases lying between them. The CDR3 loop reads CASSNSGTPNNEQFF. The CDR3 DNA is TGTGCCAGCAGTAACAGCGGGACACCGAACAATGAGCAGTTCTTC. Full variable domain (rest looked up from reference TRBV2 and TRBJ2-1): EPEVTQTPSHQVTQMGQEVILRCVPISNHLYFYWYRQILGQKVEFLVSFYNNEISEKSEIFDDQFSVERPDGSNFTLKIRSTKLEDSAMYFCASSNSGTPNNEQFFGPGTRLTVL.

V gene TRBV18 combines with J gene TRBJ2-2; 8 nucleotides agree with TRBD1. Germline V lookup: CDR1 KGHSH, CDR2 LQKENI. The V gene end was trimmed by 5 bases and the J gene end by 0 bases; junction bases not matched to a gene: 11. This CDR3 is 18 amino acids long. The CDR3 nucleotides are TGTGCCAGCTCATTAATTTCATCAGGGGGCCCGAACACCGGGGAGCTGTTTTTT. Protein sequence: CASSLISSGGPNTGELFF.